These 28 T cell receptor beta chains share one sample of origin, sequenced in a study of shared clonotypes between healthy human individuals. Here immunoSEQ multiplex PCR was the method, and the copy in TCRdb shows in-frame clones only, minus some. The sample includes 980,000 or so clones, 76% of them seen just once. The sample comprised memory CD4+ T cells sorted from blood. Indicated subset: CD45RA-negative fraction. These TCRs come from a man younger than 35 in good health.

This clone was observed once. The sample contains more than one DNA sequence encoding this CDR3. The chain recombines TRBV28 with TRBJ1-1, with D possibly TRBD1 on 6 matching bases. V lost 6 bases and J 1 base, leaving 9 bases between the germline ends. Germline V CDR1 and CDR2: MDHEN, SYDVKM. The CDR3 consists of 13 residues. The DNA for the CDR3 is TGTGCCAGCAGAAGACAGGAGAACACTGAAGCTTTCTTT. Translating gives CASRRQENTEAFF.

The V call is TRBV25-1, the J call TRBJ2-4; D not resolved. Germline CDR1 is MGHDK and CDR2 is SYGVNS. Trimming took 1 base from V and 0 from J, leaving 10 bases between them. CDR3 size: 16 residues. The DNA of the CDR3 is TGTGCCAGCAGTGAATCGGTCAGCCGAGCCAAAAACATTCAGTACTTC. Amino acid sequence: CASSESVSRAKNIQYF.

This sequence joins TRBV30 and TRBJ1-1; 10 bases are shared with TRBD1. J lost 4 bases, V lost 8 bases, and 7 bases had no gene match. Germline CDR1 is GTSNPN and CDR2 is SVGIG (reference sequence). The length of the CDR3 is 13 residues. The CDR3 DNA follows: TGTGCCGAAAGGGACAGGGGAAGCACTGAAGCTTTCTTT. This translates into CAERDRGSTEAFF.

The chain recombines TRBV18 with TRBJ1-2; possibly TRBD1 for D (6 bases). Trimming left V 5 bases short and J 6 bases short, with 13 bases between. Germline V gives CDR1 KGHSH, CDR2 LQKENI. The CDR3 runs to 13 residues. The CDR3 bases are TGTGCCAGCTCAAGAACAGGGTTGAATGGCTACACCTTC. Its protein product is CASSRTGLNGYTF.

This clone has a count of ten or more. The chain recombines TRBV23-1 with TRBJ2-5, with 9 nucleotides matching TRBD2. TRBV23-1 is noted as an ORF with a role that remains uncertain. J was trimmed by 5 bases and V by 7 bases; bases with no gene match: 26. This CDR3 region has 20 residues. CDR3 bases: TGCGCCAGCACCCAAGTCTACAGGGTACCGAGCGGGGGGATAAGGGAGACCCAGTACTTC. This encodes CASTQVYRVPSGGIRETQYF.

This chain joins TRBV10-3 and TRBJ2-2; D ambiguous. This CDR3 has 15 residues. Germline V gene lookup returns CDR1 ENHRY and CDR2 SYGVKD. V shed 0 bases and J shed 5 bases, with 10 bases lying between them. The CDR3 region has the DNA TGTGCCATCAGTGAGTCGACCTCACCAACCGGGGAGCTGTTTTTT. Translated: CAISESTSPTGELFF.

This clone was seen only a few times. The J gene is TRBJ2-1, the V gene TRBV5-1; TRBD2 matches 8 bases. The CDR3 is made up of 16 amino acids. J was trimmed by 3 bases and V by 3 bases; bases with no gene match: 8. CDR1 and CDR2 (germline): SGHRS, YFSETQ. The CDR3 sequence: CASSSGTSPLYNEQFF. The CDR3 nucleotides are TGCGCCAGCAGCTCGGGGACTAGTCCCCTCTACAATGAGCAGTTCTTC.

This clone was seen only once. Written as DNA, the CDR3 is TGCGCCAGCAGCCAAGATTCGGCCACGGGACCTGGCTACACCTTC. This gives the protein CASSQDSATGPGYTF. The rearrangement uses TRBV4-1 and TRBJ1-2, with D tentatively TRBD1 (5 bases). Per the germline V gene, CDR1 is MGHRA and CDR2 is YSYEKL. This CDR3 contains 15 residues. The V end lost 0 bases, the J end lost 7 bases, and 15 bases lay between the germline ends.

This clone was detected once. Other DNA sequences in the sample encode the same CDR3. The CDR3 reads CASSLQENTEAFF. The DNA of the CDR3 is TGTGCCAGTTCCCTACAGGAGAACACTGAAGCTTTCTTT. This chain connects TRBV19 to TRBJ1-1, with D tentatively TRBD1 (5 bases). The CDR3 runs to 13 residues. V was clipped by 8 bases and J by 1 base, with 11 bases between them. The V gene's germline CDR1 is LNHDA and CDR2 SQIVND (reference sequence).

Concerning this clone itself: The same CDR3 can be traced to other DNA sequences in this sample. The chain is built from TRBV5-1 and TRBJ2-3; the D gene is possibly TRBD2 (5 bases). The CDR3 is 14 amino acids. Germline loops: CDR1 SGHRS, CDR2 YFSETQ. V was clipped by 0 bases and J by 1 base, with 6 bases between them. The DNA of the CDR3 is TGCGCCAGCAGCTTGGCCGGGGGCACAGATACGCAGTATTTT. As protein: CASSLAGGTDTQYF.

The chain is built from TRBV4-3 and TRBJ2-3; D might be TRBD2 (6 bases). This CDR3 is built from 15 residues. The germline V and J ends were trimmed by 0 bases and 4 bases, with 11 bases remaining between them. The germline CDR1 and CDR2 sequences are LGHNA and YSLEER. CDR3 coding DNA: TGCGCCAGCAGCCAAGAAGGGAGGAGCTCAGATACGCAGTATTTT. It is translated as CASSQEGRSSDTQYF.

The count of this clone is one. The V and J genes are TRBV12-5 and TRBJ2-5, with 10 bases aligning to TRBD1. Germline V CDR1 and CDR2: LGHNT, FRNRAP. The V and J ends lost 5 bases and 3 bases, in that order; junction bases with no gene match: 3. The CDR3 is made up of 14 amino acids. The CDR3 spells CASGPGTGEETQYF. Here the CDR3 DNA reads TGTGCTAGTGGTCCAGGGACAGGGGAAGAGACCCAGTACTTC.

V is TRBV2 and J is TRBJ2-3; D is perhaps TRBD1 (6 bases). CDR1 and CDR2 (germline): SNHLY, FYNNEI. CDR3 length: 14 residues. The ends were cut back, 8 bases at V and 2 bases at J, with 14 bases in the middle. CDR3 loop: CASQTGGNTDTQYF. The DNA for the CDR3 is TGTGCCAGCCAGACAGGCGGCAACACAGATACGCAGTATTTT.

Written as DNA, the CDR3 is TGTGCCACGATGACAGGGAAGAACACCGGGGAGCTGTTTTTT. As protein: CATMTGKNTGELFF. The chain joins TRBV2 to TRBJ2-2; 7 bases fit TRBD1. Germline assignment: CDR1 SNHLY and CDR2 FYNNEI. The CDR3 loop spans 14 amino acids. V dropped 10 bases and J dropped 1; count of bases not matched to a gene: 6.

This clone was picked up a small number of times. The rearrangement links TRBV18 to TRBJ1-6, with 7 nucleotides matching TRBD1. Germline CDR1 KGHSH, CDR2 LQKENI. The CDR3 runs to 16 residues. V was pared by 5 bases and J by 5 bases, with 9 bases of the junction left unmatched. The CDR3 loop reads CASSFSDRPDNSPLHF. The CDR3 DNA reads as TGTGCCAGCTCATTTTCGGACAGGCCTGATAATTCACCCCTCCACTTT.

This chain connects TRBV5-4 to TRBJ2-5, with 7 bases that match TRBD1. The DNA end is more similar to TRBJ2-7, so the J call may be wrong. CDR3 size: 14 residues. Germline CDR1 reads SGHNT; CDR2 reads YYREEE (reference sequence). The CDR3 is CASSFFDRVYEQYF. Here the CDR3 DNA reads TGTGCCAGCAGCTTTTTCGACAGGGTGTACGAGCAGTACTTC.

The J gene is TRBJ1-2, the V gene TRBV6-5; 8 bases agree with TRBD1. The ends lost 7 bases at V and 2 bases at J; junction bases unmatched: 3. The germline gives CDR1 MNHEY, CDR2 SVGAGI. CDR3 length: 13 amino acids. The CDR3 protein is CASIRGRNYGYTF. The CDR3 DNA reads as TGTGCCAGCATCAGGGGGCGGAACTATGGCTACACCTTC.

This clone was detected ten times or more. The chain is built from TRBV19 and TRBJ1-2; D is perhaps TRBD1 (5 bases). CDR3 length: 15 amino acids. Deletions cut 7 bases from V and 7 bases from J, with 22 bases between. The germline CDR1 and CDR2 sequences are LNHDA and SQIVND (reference sequence). CDR3 nucleotides: TGTGCCAGTACCCCCCAGGGTGCGGTAGTGGGTGGCTACACCTTC. Protein sequence: CASTPQGAVVGGYTF.

The chain links TRBV6-6 to TRBJ2-7, with TRBD1 matching over 9 bases. Germline CDR1 reads MNHNY; CDR2 reads SVGAGI (reference sequence). The J segment lost 5 bases and the V segment lost 5 bases, leaving 10 bases of the junction unmatched. This CDR3 region has 15 residues. CDR3 amino acids: CASSTTTGGRHEQYF. CDR3 DNA: TGTGCCAGCAGTACTACGACAGGGGGACGGCACGAGCAGTACTTC.

The chain joins TRBV18 to TRBJ1-2, with a weak D call TRBD1 (6 bases). The CDR3 loop spans 16 amino acids. The germline CDR1 and CDR2 sequences are KGHSH and LQKENI. V dropped 5 bases and J dropped 7 bases, with 23 bases sitting between them. For the CDR3, the DNA is TGTGCCAGCTCAGTTGATCAGGGGCCGGTCGGGAGTGGCTACACCTTC. It specifies CASSVDQGPVGSGYTF.

The CDR3 coding sequence is TGTGCCAGCAGCGTAGCAGGGGGGGACAAGGCAGATACGCAGTATTTT. It codes for CASSVAGGDKADTQYF. The V gene is TRBV9, the J gene TRBJ2-3; the D gene could be TRBD1 or TRBD2 (7 bases each). There are 16 residues in the CDR3. Trimming removed 0 bases at V and 4 bases at J, with 15 bases between. From germline, CDR1 is SGDLS and CDR2 YYNGEE.

The rearrangement uses TRBV7-8 and TRBJ1-1; D is undetermined. CDR1 is SGHVS, CDR2 FQNEAQ, per germline. Between the trimmed V and J ends, which lost 2 bases and 6 bases, there was a span of 4 bases. The CDR3 extends over 11 amino acids. The CDR3 region is CASSLQAEAFF. As DNA, the CDR3 is TGTGCCAGCAGCTTACAGGCTGAAGCTTTCTTT.

The chain links TRBV2 to TRBJ2-2; weak D call: TRBD1 (6 bases). The CDR3 spans 15 residues. With 7 bases removed from V and 4 bases from J, the gap between germline ends came to 16 bases. From germline, CDR1 is SNHLY and CDR2 FYNNEI. CDR3 sequence (DNA): TGTGCCAGCAATTTTGCCGGGACACCCACCGGGGAGCTGTTTTTT. Its protein is CASNFAGTPTGELFF.

The rearrangement links TRBV5-1 to TRBJ2-7, with a possible D match to TRBD2 (6 bases). CDR1 is SGHRS and CDR2 is YFSETQ in the germline V gene. CDR3 length: 12 residues. V lost 3 bases to trimming and J lost 4 bases, with 8 bases between them. The CDR3, as DNA: TGCGCCAGCAGCTCGGGGGAATACGAGCAGTACTTC. It translates to CASSSGEYEQYF.

The rearrangement links TRBV10-1 to TRBJ2-3; D is perhaps TRBD2 (6 bases). The V and J ends lost 4 bases and 5 bases respectively, with 13 bases between them. Germline CDR1 reads WNHNN; CDR2 reads SYGVQD (reference sequence). This CDR3 is 14 amino acids long. In nucleotides, the CDR3 is TGCGCCAGCAGTGCCGGCGGGGTAATAGATACGCAGTATTTT. This encodes CASSAGGVIDTQYF.

With respect to this clone: Additional DNA sequences in this sample encode the identical CDR3. The chain couples TRBV18 to TRBJ2-7; 7 bases are shared with TRBD2. The germline CDR1 and CDR2 sequences are KGHSH and LQKENI. CDR3 size: 14 residues. After removal of 3 bases from V and 0 bases from J, the junction contained 2 bases not matched to a gene. CDR3 sequence: CASSPPGGSYEQYF. As DNA, the CDR3 is TGTGCCAGCTCACCCCCGGGGGGCTCCTACGAGCAGTACTTC.

The genes are TRBV5-4 and TRBJ1-1, with D possibly matching TRBD1 (5 bases). V was shortened by 0 bases and J by 6 bases, with 15 bases between the two germline ends. The germline CDR1 and CDR2 sequences are SGHNT and YYREEE (reference sequence). The CDR3 extends over 15 amino acids. CDR3 protein: CASSLVGGKRAEAFF. CDR3 DNA: TGTGCCAGCAGCTTGGTTGGGGGGAAGCGGGCTGAAGCTTTCTTT. The full variable domain, in which reference TRBV5-4 and TRBJ1-1 provide the parts outside the CDR3, is ETGVTQSPTHLIKTRGQQVTLRCSSQSGHNTVSWYQQALGQGPQFIFQYYREEENGRGNFPPRFSGLQFPNYSSELNVNALELDDSALYLCASSLVGGKRAEAFFGQGTRLTVV.

The chain uses TRBV4-3 and TRBJ1-1, with D possibly matching TRBD1 (5 bases). Germline CDR1 and CDR2: LGHNA and YSLEER. Trimming pared 0 bases from V and 4 bases from J, leaving 9 bases between. The CDR3 is made up of 14 amino acids. The CDR3, as DNA: TGCGCCAGCAGCCAAGAAGGGGTGGTCACTGAAGCTTTCTTT. Protein sequence: CASSQEGVVTEAFF.